These T cell receptor beta chains were read from a single sample in a study of T-cell reconstitution after alpha-beta-depleted transplantation in children. TCRdb re-called the PCR reads through MiXCR, storing one row per CDR3 protein. The sample contains approximately 250,000 distinct CDR3 sequences, about 23% of which appear only once. The sequencing used PBMCs, collected before TCRalphabeta/CD19-depleted stem cell transplant. These receptors were collected from a girl aged 2-10 years with Fanconi anemia, due to receive a stem cell transplant. CDR3s include the opening cysteine and the closing phenylalanine or tryptophan. The D gene is left open where the match is weak. Clone size is not always given. Where it is, it says once, few, many or a class for expanded clones.

d_gene,abundance,len,v_gene,j_gene,CDR3aa,CDR3nt
NA,many,12,TRBV12-3/TRBV12-4,TRBJ2-1,CASSRDYNEQFF,TGTGCCAGCAGTCGAGATTACAATGAGCAGTTCTTC
NA,many,12,TRBV29-1,TRBJ2-3,CSVGPRGDTQYF,TGCAGCGTTGGTCCCAGGGGAGATACGCAGTATTTT
NA,few,14,TRBV7-2,TRBJ2-3,CASSLVIVPDTQYF,TGTGCCAGCAGCTTAGTAATTGTCCCAGATACGCAGTATTTT
NA,NA,15,TRBV28,TRBJ1-2,CASSLFEGKNYGYTF,TGTGCCAGCAGTTTATTTGAGGGGAAGAACTATGGCTACACCTTC
NA,many,14,TRBV20-1,TRBJ2-7,CSGSGTLANYEQYF,TGCAGTGGATCTGGGACCCTCGCTAACTACGAGCAGTACTTC
TRBD2,NA,16,TRBV28,TRBJ2-1,CASSPATSPTYNEQFF,TGTGCCAGCAGTCCCGCGACTAGCCCCACATACAATGAGCAGTTCTTC
NA,NA,17,TRBV25-1,TRBJ2-2,CASSESRQGGYAGELFF,TGTGCCAGCAGTGAATCGAGACAGGGAGGTTACGCCGGGGAGCTGTTTTTT
TRBD1,NA,15,TRBV18,TRBJ2-7,CASSPRKGAAYEQYF,TGTGCCAGCTCACCACGAAAGGGGGCTGCCTACGAGCAGTACTTC
NA,NA,15,TRBV3-1,TRBJ1-5,CASSHGRGFNQPQHF,TGTGCCAGCAGTCATGGACGGGGGTTCAATCAGCCCCAGCATTTT
TRBD2,few,17,TRBV7-2,TRBJ2-7,CASSLGELAGLSYEQYF,TGTGCCAGCAGCTTAGGGGAACTAGCGGGGCTTTCCTACGAGCAGTACTTC
NA,NA,14,TRBV29-1,TRBJ1-2,CSVVGGGGSEGYTF,TGCAGCGTTGTTGGAGGTGGGGGTTCGGAAGGCTACACCTTC
TRBD1,many,15,TRBV20-1,TRBJ2-7,CSAGQGFRSNYEQYF,TGCAGTGCTGGACAGGGCTTTCGGTCCAACTACGAGCAGTACTTC
NA,many,15,TRBV20-1,TRBJ1-6,CSASHSRVGKSPLHF,TGCAGTGCTAGTCACTCCCGGGTCGGAAAATCACCCCTCCACTTT
TRBD2,NA,18,TRBV20-1,TRBJ2-3,CSARGTSGRAGGTDTQYF,TGCAGTGCTAGGGGGACTAGCGGGAGGGCCGGGGGAACAGATACGCAGTATTTT
NA,NA,14,TRBV2,TRBJ1-1,CASSHRVVNTEAFF,TGTGCCAGCAGTCACAGGGTCGTGAACACTGAAGCTTTCTTT
NA,many,12,TRBV20-1,TRBJ2-3,CSWATSTDTQYF,TGCAGTTGGGCGACTAGCACAGATACGCAGTATTTT
TRBD2,few,17,TRBV20-1,TRBJ2-7,CSAQLGLAGAPTYEQYF,TGCAGTGCTCAACTAGGGCTAGCGGGGGCCCCAACCTACGAGCAGTACTTC
TRBD2,few,14,TRBV29-1,TRBJ2-1,CSVEGGVAYNEQFF,TGCAGCGTTGAGGGAGGGGTGGCTTACAATGAGCAGTTCTTC
NA,few,15,TRBV20-1,TRBJ2-3,CSAPVGSHLTDTQYF,TGCAGTGCACCGGTAGGGAGTCACCTCACAGATACGCAGTATTTT
NA,NA,16,TRBV28,TRBJ2-7,CASSSPTTVSSYEQYF,TGTGCCAGCAGTTCCCCAACAACGGTCAGCTCCTACGAGCAGTACTTC
TRBD2,many,15,TRBV6-5,TRBJ2-1,CASRQTSGAYNEQFF,TGTGCCAGCAGACAGACTAGCGGAGCCTACAATGAGCAGTTCTTC
NA,many,11,TRBV29-1,TRBJ1-1,CSADLNTEAFF,TGCAGCGCAGACTTGAACACTGAAGCTTTCTTT
NA,NA,14,TRBV28,TRBJ2-7,CASSLGQHSYEQYF,TGTGCCAGCAGTTTAGGACAGCATTCCTACGAGCAGTACTTC
TRBD2,once,13,TRBV20-1,TRBJ2-1,CSPHSGTYNEQFF,TGCAGCCCCCATAGCGGGACCTACAATGAGCAGTTCTTC
NA,many,17,TRBV29-1,TRBJ2-6,CSVALGSAISGANVLTF,TGCAGCGTTGCATTAGGCAGTGCCATTTCTGGGGCCAACGTCCTGACTTTC
NA,many,18,TRBV6-5,TRBJ2-1,CASSYTGSGAGFYNEQFF,TGTGCCAGCAGTTACACAGGGTCGGGGGCCGGCTTCTACAATGAGCAGTTCTTC
TRBD1,few,16,TRBV6-1,TRBJ2-7,CASSPISGTASYEQYF,TGTGCCAGCAGCCCAATCTCCGGGACAGCCTCCTACGAGCAGTACTTC
NA,many,14,TRBV29-1,TRBJ2-1,CSVNRGGGGNEQFF,TGCAGCGTGAACAGGGGAGGGGGAGGCAATGAGCAGTTCTTC
NA,many,14,TRBV20-1,TRBJ2-7,CSARIPGPAYEQYF,TGCAGTGCTAGGATCCCGGGACCAGCCTACGAGCAGTACTTC
NA,NA,14,TRBV6-1,TRBJ2-7,CASGWQGSSYEQYF,TGTGCCAGCGGGTGGCAGGGGTCATCCTACGAGCAGTACTTC
NA,few,13,TRBV12-3/TRBV12-4,TRBJ2-4,CASSFRGVDIQYF,TGTGCCAGCAGTTTCAGGGGGGTCGACATTCAGTACTTC
NA,many,12,TRBV29-1,TRBJ2-1,CSVGSLGNEQFF,TGCAGCGTTGGATCGTTAGGGAATGAGCAGTTCTTC
TRBD1,few,15,TRBV5-1,TRBJ2-2,CATHPDRANTGELFF,TGCGCCACCCACCCCGACAGGGCGAACACCGGGGAGCTGTTTTTT
NA,many,13,TRBV6-5,TRBJ1-1,CASSLRVVTEAFF,TGTGCCAGCAGTTTGAGGGTCGTGACTGAAGCTTTCTTT